This TCR beta chain was sequenced for a study of tumor-infiltrating lymphocytes in localized non-small cell lung cancer. Across the whole study: Patients included smokers and never-smokers with various histologies, some sampled after neoadjuvant chemotherapy. Notes on the study in general: Different pieces of the same tissue were used for each assay.

Here immunoSEQ multiplex PCR was the method, and the copy in TCRdb shows in-frame clones only, minus some. The repertoire has approximately 7,200 clones, about 72% of them found once; the top ten carry around 13%. Germline V gene sequence: CDR1 SGDLS, CDR2 YYNGEE. V was shortened by 0 bases and J by 5 bases, with 12 bases between the two germline ends. The CDR3 length is 15 residues. Note on this clone: The target antigen is unknown.

The chain uses TRBV9 and TRBJ2-1; a possible D gene is TRBD2 (6 bases). The sequencing input was lung tumor tissue. The clonotype originates from a human donor with non-small cell lung cancer. The CDR3 protein is CASSVGNSGDNEQFF. The DNA for the CDR3 is TGTGCCAGCAGCGTAGGAAATAGCGGAGACAATGAGCAGTTCTTC. Based on the CDR3 plus reference TRBV9 and TRBJ2-1, the full variable domain is DSGVTQTPKHLITATGQRVTLRCSPRSGDLSVYWYQQSLDQGLQFLIQYYNGEERAKGNILERFSAQQFPDLHSELNLSSLELGDSALYFCASSVGNSGDNEQFFGPGTRLTVL.